One and the same sample provided the 32 T cell receptor beta chains below, sequenced in a study of shared clonotypes between healthy human individuals. Method: immunoSEQ multiplex PCR; TCRdb's copy keeps in-frame clones and lacks some. The top ten clones hold 0.1% to 0.15% of a sample with millions of clones, roughly 94% of them seen once. The sample taken for sequencing was naive CD4+ T cells sorted from blood. Noted subset: CD45RA+ positively selected. These receptors came from a man in his late teens or twenties in good health.

A remark on this clone: This CDR3 is also generated by other DNA sequences in the sample. V is TRBV5-1 and J is TRBJ1-4; the D gene is possibly TRBD1 (6 bases). Looked up from germline, CDR1 is SGHRS and CDR2 is YFSETQ. Trimming left V 2 bases short and J 3 bases short, with 8 bases between. This CDR3 comprises 14 residues. CDR3 in amino acids: CASSLGGPNEKLFF. The CDR3 DNA is TGCGCCAGCAGCTTAGGGGGACCTAATGAAAAACTGTTTTTT.

The V gene is TRBV4-1, the J gene TRBJ2-1, with 7 bases matching TRBD2. From germline, CDR1 is MGHRA and CDR2 YSYEKL. CDR3 length: 14 amino acids. V shed 1 base and J 10 bases; nucleotides not matched to a gene: 7. DNA for the CDR3: TGCGCCAGCAGCCAAGGGCAGCAGCGGGGAGAGCAGTTCTTC. Residues: CASSQGQQRGEQFF.

The chain is built from TRBV7-2 and TRBJ2-5; 13 bases are a match to TRBD2. Germline trimming cut 6 bases from V and 5 bases from J; bases unmatched to any gene: 9. This CDR3 spans 16 amino acids. The germline gives CDR1 SGHTA, CDR2 FQGNSA. In DNA form, the CDR3 reads TGTGCCAGCAGTCCTACTAGCGGGAGGGCCCTGGAGACCCAGTACTTC. The encoded protein is CASSPTSGRALETQYF.

V and J are TRBV6-5 and TRBJ1-3; D is uncertain. This CDR3 has 14 amino acids. Trimming cost V 6 bases and J 3 bases, with 12 bases left between them. CDR1 MNHEY and CDR2 SVGAGI come from the germline V gene. The CDR3 DNA reads as TGTGCCAGCAGACGACCAGGAGGTGGAAACACCATATATTTT. This gives the protein CASRRPGGGNTIYF.

The chain combines TRBV5-6 with TRBJ1-6; a possible D gene is TRBD1 (6 bases). The germline CDR1 and CDR2 sequences are SGHDT and YYEEEE. This CDR3 is 16 amino acids long. V lost 2 bases and J lost 8, with 17 bases in between. The CDR3 sequence: CASSFRSPGGDSPLHF. The CDR3 coding sequence is TGTGCCAGCAGCTTCCGGTCGCCCGGGGGCGATTCACCCCTCCACTTT. Using reference TRBV5-6 and TRBJ1-6 for the parts outside the CDR3, the full variable domain is DAGVTQSPTHLIKTRGQQVTLRCSPKSGHDTVSWYQQALGQGPQFIFQYYEEEERQRGNFPDRFSGHQFPNYSSELNVNALLLGDSALYLCASSFRSPGGDSPLHFGNGTRLTVT.

V gene TRBV29-1 combines with J gene TRBJ1-2; D not certain. This CDR3 contains 16 residues. In germline, CDR1 is SQVTM, CDR2 ANQGSEA. The V and J ends lost 6 bases and 1 base respectively, with 21 bases between them. CDR3 region: CSVPGRSMLFNYGYTF. Here the CDR3 DNA reads TGCAGCGTCCCAGGACGTTCCATGCTGTTTAACTATGGCTACACCTTC.

Points on this clone: Additional DNA sequences in this sample encode the identical CDR3. This chain connects TRBV10-3 to TRBJ1-1; no clear D. Germline CDR1 and CDR2: ENHRY and SYGVKD. V lost 3 bases and J 4 bases, leaving 6 bases between the germline ends. The CDR3 runs to 12 residues. The CDR3: CAISDGGTEAFF. DNA for the CDR3: TGTGCCATCAGTGATGGAGGCACTGAAGCTTTCTTT.

The chain uses TRBV5-4 and TRBJ1-1; tentatively, D is TRBD1 (6 bases). The CDR3 is 16 residues long. V lost 0 bases and J lost 2, with 14 bases in between. Germline V CDR1 and CDR2: SGHNT, YYREEE (reference sequence). CDR3 sequence reads: CASSLGGGLANTEAFF. The DNA of the CDR3 is TGTGCCAGCAGCTTGGGTGGGGGCTTGGCTAACACTGAAGCTTTCTTT. The variable domain in full, with the rest retrieved from reference TRBV5-4 and TRBJ1-1, is ETGVTQSPTHLIKTRGQQVTLRCSSQSGHNTVSWYQQALGQGPQFIFQYYREEENGRGNFPPRFSGLQFPNYSSELNVNALELDDSALYLCASSLGGGLANTEAFFGQGTRLTVV.

V usage is TRBV6-5 and J usage is TRBJ2-7, with D possibly matching TRBD1 (6 bases). The CDR3 is made up of 15 amino acids. Per germline, CDR1 MNHEY and CDR2 SVGAGI. Trimming removed 2 bases at V and 0 bases at J, with 11 bases between. The CDR3: CASSYGTPSSYEQYF. DNA of the CDR3: TGTGCCAGCAGTTACGGGACACCTTCCTCCTACGAGCAGTACTTC.

This rearrangement joins TRBV6-5 to TRBJ2-2; 8 bases map to TRBD2. Per germline, CDR1 MNHEY and CDR2 SVGAGI. The CDR3 is made up of 16 amino acids. The trim removed 2 bases at V and 4 bases at J, leaving 6 bases unmatched. CDR3 bases: TGTGCCAGCAGTTACGGGCGGGGGGTCACCACCGGGGAGCTGTTTTTT. Protein product: CASSYGRGVTTGELFF.

The J gene is TRBJ1-5, the V gene TRBV5-8; D perhaps matches TRBD1 (5 bases). Germline CDR1 and CDR2: SGHTS and YDEGEE. The CDR3 has 15 residues. V was trimmed by 5 bases and J by 2 bases, leaving 14 bases between them. The CDR3 loop reads CASSKWGEGNQPQHF. The CDR3 DNA follows: TGTGCCAGCAGTAAGTGGGGGGAAGGCAATCAGCCCCAGCATTTT.

This chain uses TRBV15 with TRBJ2-1; no reliable D call. Germline loops: CDR1 LNHNV, CDR2 YYDKDF (reference sequence). V was pared by 1 base and J by 6 bases, with 4 bases between. The CDR3 sequence is 12 residues long. The CDR3 spells CATSRVLNEQFF. The CDR3 nucleotides read TGTGCCACCAGCAGAGTTCTCAATGAGCAGTTCTTC.

The chain has TRBV29-1 and TRBJ1-1; D unresolved. There are 11 residues in the CDR3. The germline V and J ends were trimmed by 7 bases and 8 bases, with 14 bases remaining between them. CDR1 SQVTM and CDR2 ANQGSEA come from the germline V gene. This chain's CDR3 is CSASPREEAFF. CDR3 nucleotides: TGCAGCGCCTCACCGAGGGAGGAAGCTTTCTTT.

This chain connects TRBV9 to TRBJ2-5; 15 bases map to TRBD2. From germline, CDR1 is SGDLS and CDR2 YYNGEE. The CDR3 has 18 residues. J lost 1 base, V lost 1 base, and 5 bases had no gene match. CDR3 protein: CASSVSVGLAGGQETQYF. The DNA of the CDR3 is TGTGCCAGCAGCGTATCCGTGGGACTAGCGGGAGGCCAAGAGACCCAGTACTTC.

The V call is TRBV5-1, the J call TRBJ2-3; D is perhaps TRBD1 (5 bases). This CDR3 has 15 residues. Germline V CDR1 and CDR2: SGHRS, YFSETQ. Trimming shortened V by 4 bases and J by 8 bases, and 20 bases separated the two germline ends. The CDR3 sequence: CASSGAASGSGTQYF. DNA of the CDR3: TGCGCCAGCAGCGGGGCGGCTTCGGGTTCGGGTACGCAGTATTTT.

The chain joins TRBV2 to TRBJ1-4; no definite D call. The V and J ends lost 7 bases and 0 bases respectively, with 9 bases between them. Germline V gene data show CDR1 as SNHLY and CDR2 as FYNNEI. This CDR3 has 14 residues. CDR3 DNA sequence: TGTGCCAGCATGACCGGAACAACTAATGAAAAACTGTTTTTT. It codes for CASMTGTTNEKLFF.

The chain employs TRBV28 and TRBJ1-1, with TRBD1 matching 8 bases. Germline CDR1 MDHEN, CDR2 SYDVKM. This CDR3 is built from 14 residues. Germline trimming cut 5 bases from V and 0 bases from J; bases unmatched to any gene: 2. CDR3 residues: CASSRQGLNTEAFF. CDR3 coding DNA: TGTGCCAGCAGTCGACAGGGGTTGAACACTGAAGCTTTCTTT. The entire variable domain, with the rest obtained from reference TRBV28 and TRBJ1-1, is as follows: DVKVTQSSRYLVKRTGEKVFLECVQDMDHENMFWYRQDPGLGLRLIYFSYDVKMKEKGDIPEGYSVSREKKERFSLILESASTNQTSMYLCASSRQGLNTEAFFGQGTRLTVV.

The chain is built from TRBV2 and TRBJ2-3; 10 bases align to TRBD2. CDR3 length equals 17 residues. Germline trimming cut 6 bases from V and 0 bases from J; bases unmatched to any gene: 9. CDR1 is SNHLY and CDR2 is FYNNEI in the germline V gene. Written as DNA, the CDR3 is TGTGCCAGCAGGAGGGGGACTAGCGCATCTAGCACAGATACGCAGTATTTT. Protein product: CASRRGTSASSTDTQYF.

The V call is TRBV11-2, the J call TRBJ2-1; D remains unclear. Germline lookup yields CDR1 SGHAT and CDR2 FQNNGV. This CDR3 is 12 amino acids long. V shed 1 base and J shed 9 bases, with 7 bases lying between them. CDR3 sequence: CASSLALGEQFF. The CDR3 region has the DNA TGTGCCAGCAGCTTAGCGTTGGGTGAGCAGTTCTTC. Full variable domain (rest looked up from reference TRBV11-2 and TRBJ2-1): EAGVAQSPRYKIIEKRQSVAFWCNPISGHATLYWYQQILGQGPKLLIQFQNNGVVDDSQLPKDRFSAERLKGVDSTLKIQPAKLEDSAVYLCASSLALGEQFFGPGTRLTVL.

V and J are TRBV4-1 and TRBJ2-1, with 8 bases matching TRBD2. This CDR3 is built from 17 residues. Germline CDR1 MGHRA, CDR2 YSYEKL. J lost 0 bases, V lost 4 bases, and 8 bases had no gene match. The CDR3: CASSPGGAKSSYNEQFF. CDR3 nucleotides: TGCGCCAGCAGCCCGGGGGGGGCCAAAAGCTCCTACAATGAGCAGTTCTTC.

The chain links TRBV10-1 to TRBJ2-2; unclear D gene. V lost 4 bases and J 6 bases, leaving 6 bases between the germline ends. The CDR3 runs 12 residues. Germline V lookup: CDR1 WNHNN, CDR2 SYGVQD (reference sequence). CDR3 coding DNA: TGCGCCAGCAGTGGGTGGGCCGGGGAGCTGTTTTTT. Translating gives CASSGWAGELFF.

J is TRBJ2-1 and V is TRBV14, with D possibly being TRBD1 (6 bases). Germline V gene sequence: CDR1 SGHDN, CDR2 FVKESK. Trimming stripped 2 bases from V and 5 bases from J, with 16 bases between. The CDR3 consists of 16 residues. The DNA for the CDR3 is TGTGCCAGCAGCCAATTCACCGGGACAACTAACAATGAGCAGTTCTTC. Its translation: CASSQFTGTTNNEQFF.

The V gene is TRBV30, the J gene TRBJ1-2; maybe TRBD1 (6 bases). V was trimmed by 2 bases and J by 4 bases, leaving 14 bases between them. Germline CDR1 reads GTSNPN; CDR2 reads SVGIG (reference sequence). There are 14 residues in the CDR3. CDR3 loop: CAWSPQGMGYGYTF. The CDR3 DNA reads TGTGCCTGGAGTCCGCAGGGGATGGGCTATGGCTACACCTTC.

As concerns this clone: This specimen includes other DNA sequences encoding the same CDR3. V and J are TRBV5-1 and TRBJ2-3, with 9 positions matching TRBD1. The trim removed 4 bases at V and 4 bases at J, leaving 4 bases unmatched. The CDR3 runs 14 residues. In germline, CDR1 is SGHRS, CDR2 YFSETQ. CDR3 loop: CASSIDRGADTQYF. CDR3 nucleotides: TGCGCCAGCAGCATCGACAGGGGGGCAGATACGCAGTATTTT.

This clone appeared a single time. The rearrangement joins TRBV27 to TRBJ2-5; 9 bases are a match to TRBD2. J was trimmed by 4 bases and V by 1 base; bases with no gene match: 4. Per the germline V gene, CDR1 is MNHEY and CDR2 is SMNVEV (reference sequence). The CDR3 is 15 amino acids. The CDR3: CASSLWLAGTETQYF. In nucleotides, the CDR3 is TGTGCCAGCAGTTTATGGCTAGCGGGAACAGAGACCCAGTACTTC.

In regard to this clone: Germline and junction disagree at one end, which may indicate a read error. The chain couples TRBV29-1 to TRBJ1-1; D is unclear. This CDR3 is built from 9 residues. Germline CDR1 reads SQVTM; CDR2 reads ANQGSEA. As DNA, the CDR3 is TGCAGCGTCGACGATCCCCGGGGCTTT. Protein product: CSVDDPRGF. Together with reference TRBV29-1 and TRBJ1-1, the CDR3 gives the full variable domain: SAVISQKPSRDICQRGTSLTIQCQVDSQVTMMFWYRQQPGQSLTLIATANQGSEATYESGFVIDKFPISRPNLTFSTLTVSNMSPEDSSIYLCSVDDPRGFGQGTRLTVV.

This clone appeared once. CDR3 amino acids: CASSRISPGYNSPLHF. The CDR3 nucleotides are TGTGCCAGCAGCAGGATCTCGCCAGGGTATAATTCACCCCTCCACTTT. The chain uses TRBV27 and TRBJ1-6; D perhaps matches TRBD1 (5 bases). Germline V CDR1 and CDR2: MNHEY, SMNVEV (reference sequence). V was cut by 6 bases and J by 4 bases, with 16 bases left in between. CDR3 length: 16 amino acids.

The V gene is TRBV7-8, the J gene TRBJ1-6; perhaps TRBD1 as D (5 bases). CDR1 is SGHVS, CDR2 FQNEAQ, per germline. The V end was cut by 0 bases, the J end by 0 bases, with 18 bases between. The length of the CDR3 is 20 residues. Here the CDR3 reads CASSLAPTGVFSSYNSPLHF. In nucleotides, the CDR3 is TGTGCCAGCAGCTTAGCTCCAACAGGAGTGTTTAGCTCCTATAATTCACCCCTCCACTTT. Combining the CDR3 with reference TRBV7-8 and TRBJ1-6 gives the whole variable domain GAGVSQSPRYKVAKRGQDVALRCDPISGHVSLFWYQQALGQGPEFLTYFQNEAQLDKSGLPSDRFFAERPEGSVSTLKIQRTQQEDSAVYLCASSLAPTGVFSSYNSPLHFGNGTRLTVT.

This clone was observed once. CDR3 DNA: TGTGCCAGCACGGGCCAGGGGGCTCAGCCCCAGCATTTT. Encoded protein: CASTGQGAQPQHF. The chain links TRBV2 to TRBJ1-5; 8 bases align to TRBD1. Germline values: CDR1 SNHLY, CDR2 FYNNEI. The CDR3 runs 13 residues. V dropped 7 bases and J dropped 6; count of bases not matched to a gene: 5.

V and J are TRBV5-6 and TRBJ2-5, with 12 nucleotides matching TRBD2. V lost 4 bases, J lost 7 bases, and 8 bases stayed unmatched. The CDR3 loop spans 15 amino acids. Germline V CDR1 and CDR2: SGHDT, YYEEEE. CDR3 loop: CASSLGLAGSGTQYF. The CDR3 nucleotides are TGTGCCAGCAGCCTAGGACTAGCGGGGTCTGGGACCCAGTACTTC.

V gene TRBV18 combines with J gene TRBJ2-7; 8 nucleotides align to TRBD1. The trim removed 6 bases at V and 3 bases at J, leaving 4 bases unmatched. Germline values: CDR1 KGHSH, CDR2 LQKENI. This CDR3 has 13 residues. The CDR3 loop is CASSYRGDYEQYF. In DNA form, the CDR3 reads TGTGCCAGCTCTTACAGGGGGGACTACGAGCAGTACTTC. Together with reference TRBV18 and TRBJ2-7, the CDR3 gives the full variable domain: NAGVMQNPRHLVRRRGQEARLRCSPMKGHSHVYWYRQLPEEGLKFMVYLQKENIIDESGMPKERFSAEFPKEGPSILRIQQVVRGDSAAYFCASSYRGDYEQYFGPGTRLTVT.

CDR3 loop: CASMQGPGNTIYF. Written as DNA, the CDR3 is TGTGCCAGCATGCAGGGTCCTGGAAACACCATATATTTT. The genes are TRBV10-3 and TRBJ1-3; maybe TRBD1 (5 bases). Per the germline V gene, CDR1 is ENHRY and CDR2 is SYGVKD. The CDR3 runs 13 residues. V gave up 10 bases and J gave up 2 bases, with 12 bases separating them.